The next 30 T cell receptor beta chains were all read from a single sample in a study of T cells in Graves' hyperthyroidism and ophthalmopathy. It was RNA transcripts that yielded the amplified TCR beta CDR3 regions. First-round RT-PCR targeting the TCR CDR3 was performed with the HTBI primer set. TCRdb reprocessed the multiplex PCR reads via MiXCR and lists one record per CDR3 protein. The table has fewer than 400,000 distinct CDR3 sequences, roughly 25% seen once; the top ten hold 73%. Sequencing was performed on blood. The receptor set was obtained from a man aged 50-59 years with Graves' hyperthyroidism.

The V call is TRBV20-1, the J call TRBJ2-3; TRBD2 aligns across 10 bases. Germline values: CDR1 DFQATT, CDR2 SNEGSKA (reference sequence). V gave up 5 bases and J gave up 3 bases; unmatched junction bases: 8. This CDR3 has 15 residues. Written as DNA, the CDR3 is TGCAGTGCTTTGCTAGCGGGAGTCGGAACAGATACGCAGTATTTT. Translated, it gives CSALLAGVGTDTQYF.

The chain is built from TRBV20-1 and TRBJ2-7; 8 bases line up with TRBD2. Unmatched junction bases numbered 5, after V lost 6 bases and J lost 1 base. Looked up from germline, CDR1 is DFQATT and CDR2 is SNEGSKA (reference sequence). The CDR3 has 13 residues. The CDR3 DNA reads as TGCAGTGCGTGGGCTAGCGGGTCCTACGAGCAGTACTTC. This sequence encodes CSAWASGSYEQYF.

J is TRBJ1-4 and V is TRBV28, with D perhaps matching TRBD1 (6 bases). Trimming cost V 8 bases and J 8 bases, with 18 bases left between them. This CDR3 has 14 amino acids. Germline loops: CDR1 MDHEN, CDR2 SYDVKM. CDR3 protein: CASLGGGLGEKLFF. In DNA form, the CDR3 reads TGTGCCAGCCTCGGAGGGGGGCTAGGGGAAAAACTGTTTTTT.

The chain carries TRBV7-6 and TRBJ2-2; D possibly corresponds to TRBD2 (5 bases). Deletions cut 2 bases from V and 2 bases from J, with 12 bases between. CDR1 SGHVS and CDR2 FNYEAQ come from the germline V gene. CDR3 size: 16 residues. As DNA, the CDR3 is TGTGCCAGCAGCTTACGTTCGGACTCAAACACCGGGGAGCTGTTTTTT. As protein: CASSLRSDSNTGELFF.

V gene TRBV28 combines with J gene TRBJ2-5, with D perhaps given as TRBD1 or TRBD2 (5 bases each). The V and J ends lost 5 bases and 2 bases respectively, with 12 bases between them. Germline V gene lookup returns CDR1 MDHEN and CDR2 SYDVKM. The CDR3 spans 14 residues. Here the CDR3 reads CASSTPGAQETQYF. For the CDR3, the DNA is TGTGCCAGCAGTACTCCCGGGGCACAAGAGACCCAGTACTTC.

There are a few counts of this clonotype. The chain joins TRBV7-2 to TRBJ1-1; D is unresolved. The germline CDR1 and CDR2 sequences are SGHTA and FQGNSA. V gave up 3 bases and J gave up 0 bases, with 5 bases separating them. This CDR3 has 13 amino acids. CDR3 sequence reads: CASSFRMNTEAFF. DNA for the CDR3: TGTGCCAGCAGCTTTAGGATGAACACTGAAGCTTTCTTT. The entire variable domain, with the rest obtained from reference TRBV7-2 and TRBJ1-1, is as follows: GAGVSQSPSNKVTEKGKDVELRCDPISGHTALYWYRQSLGQGLEFLIYFQGNSAPDKSGLPSDRFSAERTGGSVSTLTIQRTQQEDSAVYLCASSFRMNTEAFFGQGTRLTVV.

This clonotype has at least ten counts. This rearrangement joins TRBV28 to TRBJ2-7, with 11 bases that match TRBD2. J gave up 5 bases and V 7 bases, and 7 bases lay outside the gene matches. The CDR3 is 14 residues long. In germline, CDR1 is MDHEN, CDR2 SYDVKM. In DNA, the CDR3 is TGTGCCAGCATGCCCCTAGCGGGAGGACACGAGCAGTACTTC. Amino acid sequence: CASMPLAGGHEQYF.

This clonotype occurred many times. V usage is TRBV28 and J usage is TRBJ2-7, with TRBD2 matching over 9 bases. V gave up 6 bases and J gave up 0 bases; unmatched junction bases: 12. The germline gives CDR1 MDHEN, CDR2 SYDVKM. CDR3 length equals 17 residues. CDR3 DNA sequence: TGTGCCAGCAGCCGCGGGGGGGGATCTCAAACCTCCTACGAGCAGTACTTC. It specifies CASSRGGGSQTSYEQYF.

The DNA of the CDR3 is TGTGCCAGCAGATCGATCCGGGGGAAGAGTAGCGGCTACACCTTC. It specifies CASRSIRGKSSGYTF. The chain carries TRBV11-2 and TRBJ1-2; tentatively, D is TRBD1 (5 bases). The CDR3 length is 15 residues. V lost 6 bases to trimming and J lost 8 bases, with 22 bases between them. Germline CDR1 and CDR2: SGHAT and FQNNGV. The full variable domain, its missing parts supplied by reference TRBV11-2 and TRBJ1-2, is EAGVAQSPRYKIIEKRQSVAFWCNPISGHATLYWYQQILGQGPKLLIQFQNNGVVDDSQLPKDRFSAERLKGVDSTLKIQPAKLEDSAVYLCASRSIRGKSSGYTFGSGTRLTVV.

V and J are TRBV9 and TRBJ2-7; either TRBD1 or TRBD2 may supply D (6 bases each). The germline CDR1 and CDR2 sequences are SGDLS and YYNGEE. The CDR3 is made up of 14 amino acids. The germline V and J ends were trimmed by 2 bases and 3 bases, with 12 bases remaining between them. Here the CDR3 DNA reads TGTGCCAGCAGCGTCTCGGGGGCCAACTACGAGCAGTACTTC. Its protein is CASSVSGANYEQYF.

This chain connects TRBV12-3 or TRBV12-4 to TRBJ1-3; 9 bases match TRBD1. V trimming: 4 bases; J trimming: 2 bases; junction bases outside the gene matches: 0. The CDR3 loop spans 14 amino acids. CDR3: CASSWTGAGNTIYF. Written as DNA, the CDR3 is TGTGCCAGCAGTTGGACAGGGGCTGGAAACACCATATATTTT.

V is TRBV5-1 and J is TRBJ1-2; 8 bases align to TRBD1. This CDR3 comprises 14 residues. Germline CDR1 and CDR2: SGHRS and YFSETQ. The V segment lost 4 bases and the J segment 4 bases; nucleotides outside the gene matches: 6. The CDR3 spells CASSGLQGGYGYTF. CDR3 in DNA: TGCGCCAGCAGCGGCCTACAGGGGGGCTATGGCTACACCTTC. The variable domain in full, completed from reference TRBV5-1 and TRBJ1-2, reads KAGVTQTPRYLIKTRGQQVTLSCSPISGHRSVSWYQQTPGQGLQFLFEYFSETQRNKGNFPGRFSGRQFSNSRSEMNVSTLELGDSALYLCASSGLQGGYGYTFGSGTRLTVV.

The genes are TRBV24-1 and TRBJ1-2; the D gene is possibly TRBD1 (6 bases). With 6 bases removed from V and 7 bases from J, the gap between germline ends came to 14 bases. In germline, CDR1 is KGHDR, CDR2 SFDVKD. The CDR3 is 13 residues long. The CDR3 is CATSSTGRGGYTF. CDR3 nucleotides: TGTGCCACCAGTAGTACAGGGCGAGGTGGCTACACCTTC.

The chain is built from TRBV6-1 and TRBJ2-7, with 11 bases aligning to TRBD2. J gave up 1 base and V 10 bases, and 15 bases lay outside the gene matches. Looked up from germline, CDR1 is MNHNS and CDR2 is SASEGT. The CDR3 spans 17 residues. CDR3 protein: CATLRQRGLADSYEQYF. As DNA, the CDR3 is TGTGCCACTCTCCGCCAGCGGGGACTAGCGGATTCCTACGAGCAGTACTTC.

This clonotype was observed a handful of times. The chain is built from TRBV14 and TRBJ1-1, with D uncertain. Per the germline V gene, CDR1 is SGHDN and CDR2 is FVKESK. V was shortened by 0 bases and J by 0 bases, with 2 bases between the two germline ends. CDR3 size: 13 residues. CDR3 bases: TGTGCCAGCAGCCAAGATTTGAACACTGAAGCTTTCTTT. Its translation is CASSQDLNTEAFF.

This sequence joins TRBV6-1 and TRBJ2-1, with 8 bases fitting TRBD2. The trim removed 7 bases at V and 0 bases at J, leaving 5 bases unmatched. The CDR3 is 15 amino acids. Per the germline V gene, CDR1 is MNHNS and CDR2 is SASEGT. The CDR3 loop reads CASTQRESSYNEQFF. The CDR3 DNA sequence: TGTGCCAGCACCCAGCGGGAGAGCTCCTACAATGAGCAGTTCTTC.

This clonotype was recorded many times. V gene TRBV20-1 combines with J gene TRBJ1-5, with TRBD1 identical over 8 bases. CDR1 is DFQATT and CDR2 is SNEGSKA in the germline V gene (reference sequence). The CDR3 loop spans 13 amino acids. The J segment lost 5 bases and the V segment lost 5 bases, leaving 5 bases of the junction unmatched. The CDR3 coding sequence is TGCAGTGCTCGGGACAGGCGCGATCAGCCCCAGCATTTT. It specifies CSARDRRDQPQHF.

The chain recombines TRBV11-3 with TRBJ2-3; D is perhaps TRBD1 (6 bases). The germline gives CDR1 SGHNT, CDR2 YENEEA. The V gene lost 2 bases and the J gene lost 0 bases, with 9 bases spanning the gap. The CDR3 has 15 residues. CDR3 protein: CASSLQGQSTDTQYF. The CDR3 DNA reads TGTGCCAGCAGCTTACAGGGACAAAGCACAGATACGCAGTATTTT.

The chain joins TRBV3-1 to TRBJ2-1; 10 bases map to TRBD2. From germline, CDR1 is LGHDT and CDR2 YNNKEL (reference sequence). With V trimmed by 1 base and J by 7 bases, 7 bases remained unmatched. The CDR3 length is 16 residues. The CDR3 region is CASSQAGSSGRNEQFF. The CDR3 DNA follows: TGTGCCAGCAGCCAAGCGGGATCTAGCGGGAGAAATGAGCAGTTCTTC.

V usage is TRBV12-3 or TRBV12-4 and J usage is TRBJ1-5, with a possible D match to TRBD1 (5 bases). This CDR3 is 15 amino acids long. The V end was cut by 9 bases, the J end by 0 bases, with 15 bases between. Written as DNA, the CDR3 is TGTGCCAGTACCCCGGGGGGGATTAGCAATCAGCCCCAGCATTTT. Amino acid sequence: CASTPGGISNQPQHF.

This clonotype has only a few counts. This chain uses TRBV7-9 with TRBJ2-1; either TRBD1 or TRBD2 may supply D (6 bases each). Between the trimmed V and J ends, which lost 1 base and 6 bases, there was a span of 13 bases. This CDR3 is built from 15 residues. Germline V CDR1 and CDR2: SEHNR, FQNEAQ (reference sequence). CDR3 coding DNA: TGTGCCAGCAGCTTAGAATTTCGGGGGCTCAATGAGCAGTTCTTC. It yields the protein CASSLEFRGLNEQFF.

This chain links TRBV15 with TRBJ1-3; tentative D call: TRBD1 (5 bases). The CDR3 sequence is 15 residues long. V was trimmed by 5 bases and J by 0 bases, leaving 11 bases between them. Germline lookup yields CDR1 LNHNV and CDR2 YYDKDF (reference sequence). In DNA, the CDR3 is TGTGCCACCAGCCGGGACGTCTTCTCTGGAAACACCATATATTTT. Translating it yields CATSRDVFSGNTIYF. Full variable domain (rest looked up from reference TRBV15 and TRBJ1-3): DAMVIQNPRYQVTQFGKPVTLSCSQTLNHNVMYWYQQKSSQAPKLLFHYYDKDFNNEADTPDNFQSRRPNTSFCFLDIRSPGLGDTAMYLCATSRDVFSGNTIYFGEGSWLTVV.

As to this clonotype: A read error may be the cause here, since a much bigger clone is one base away. This rearrangement joins TRBV11-1 to TRBJ1-1; D is ambiguous. Germline-derived CDR1 and CDR2 are SGHAT and FQDESV (reference sequence). This CDR3 is 14 amino acids long. The CDR3 DNA sequence: TGTGCCAGCAGCCTATCACTAGCGAACACTAAAGCTTTCTTT. It encodes CASSLSLANTKAFF.

The V and J genes are TRBV7-9 and TRBJ1-1, with TRBD1 matching over 9 bases. CDR3 size: 13 residues. The trim removed 5 bases at V and 6 bases at J, leaving 4 bases unmatched. Germline assignment: CDR1 SEHNR and CDR2 FQNEAQ (reference sequence). DNA of the CDR3: TGTGCCAGCAGCAGAGGGACAGGGTCTGAAGCTTTCTTT. Protein: CASSRGTGSEAFF.

This clonotype occurred many times. The chain links TRBV29-1 to TRBJ1-1; D not certain. With 4 bases removed from V and 7 bases from J, the gap between germline ends came to 10 bases. The CDR3 runs to 11 residues. Per the germline V gene, CDR1 is SQVTM and CDR2 is ANQGSEA. This chain's CDR3 is CSVGLGIEAFF. DNA for the CDR3: TGCAGCGTTGGTCTAGGGATTGAAGCTTTCTTT.

The rearrangement joins TRBV11-2 to TRBJ2-5, with 10 bases identical to TRBD2. Per the germline V gene, CDR1 is SGHAT and CDR2 is FQNNGV. Losses at the gene ends were 3 bases for V and 4 bases for J; bases not matched to a gene: 17. The CDR3 is 19 residues long. CDR3 region: CASSFSGSGRATGRETQYF. The CDR3, as DNA: TGTGCCAGCAGCTTCTCTGGGAGCGGGAGGGCCACAGGGAGAGAGACCCAGTACTTC.

Only a few counts were recorded for this clonotype. V is TRBV7-9 and J is TRBJ2-2; no clear D. There are 13 residues in the CDR3. Germline CDR1 and CDR2: SEHNR and FQNEAQ (reference sequence). Trimming stripped 4 bases from V and 4 bases from J, with 7 bases between. The CDR3 spells CASSSLSTGELFF. CDR3 in DNA: TGTGCCAGCAGCTCCCTATCCACCGGGGAGCTGTTTTTT.

This clonotype has more than one count but fewer than ten. This rearrangement joins TRBV5-5 to TRBJ1-2; the D is unclear. Germline CDR1 and CDR2: SGHKS and YYEKEE (reference sequence). The CDR3 has 15 residues. Deletions cut 0 bases from V and 1 base from J, with 10 bases between. The CDR3 DNA is TGTGCCAGCAGCTTGGTGACGGAGGTTAACTATGGCTACACCTTC. Protein: CASSLVTEVNYGYTF.

This clonotype was seen more than once but under ten times. The V call is TRBV24-1, the J call TRBJ2-1, with D uncertain. The germline CDR1 and CDR2 sequences are KGHDR and SFDVKD. Trimming shortened V by 0 bases and J by 3 bases, and 17 bases separated the two germline ends. CDR3 length: 18 amino acids. CDR3 residues: CATSDLSAEGPGYNEQFF. The CDR3 nucleotides are TGTGCCACCAGTGATTTGTCCGCGGAAGGTCCGGGCTACAATGAGCAGTTCTTC.

The chain links TRBV27 to TRBJ2-1, with no clear D. The CDR3 length is 15 residues. CDR1 is MNHEY and CDR2 is SMNVEV in the germline V gene (reference sequence). V was clipped by 6 bases and J by 2 bases, with 14 bases between them. The CDR3 DNA follows: TGTGCCAGCAGCCCTCGAATGAGAACCTACAATGAGCAGTTCTTC. Its translation is CASSPRMRTYNEQFF.